The 2 T cell receptor beta chains below come from one sample, sequenced in a study of PD-L1 blockade in urothelial cancer. Using immunoSEQ multiplex PCR, the repertoire was profiled, and TCRdb retains in-frame clones only, with some absent. The table has under 90,000 clones, more than 85% seen once; the top ten hold over 8.5%. The sequencing used PBMCs, collected around atezolizumab (anti-PD-L1) treatment. The source is a man between 60 and 75 years old with urothelial cancer.

The genes are TRBV28 and TRBJ1-5; tentatively, D is TRBD1 (5 bases). V gave up 4 bases and J gave up 3 bases, with 19 bases separating them. This CDR3 is built from 17 residues. Germline values: CDR1 MDHEN, CDR2 SYDVKM. This CDR3 is CASSSLGPKLINQPQHF. DNA for the CDR3: TGTGCCAGCAGTTCCTTGGGGCCTAAACTTATCAATCAGCCCCAGCATTTT.

In regard to this clone: The junction departs from the called germline gene at one end, perhaps through a read error. V gene TRBV19 combines with J gene TRBJ1-5; 9 nucleotides align to TRBD1. In germline, CDR1 is LNHDA, CDR2 SQIVND (reference sequence). The CDR3 covers 15 residues. The CDR3 coding sequence is TGTGCCAGCCATCAGACAGGGGGAGCCAATCAGCCTCAGCATTTT. Translating gives CASHQTGGANQPQHF. Combining the CDR3 with reference TRBV19 and TRBJ1-5 gives the whole variable domain DGGITQSPKYLFRKEGQNVTLSCEQNLNHDAMYWYRQDPGQGLRLIYYSQIVNDFQKGDIAEGYSVSREKKESFPLTVTSAQKNPTAFYLCASHQTGGANQPQHFGDGTRLSIL.